The 10 T cell receptor beta chains below come from one sample, sequenced in a study of technical replicates of blood from a handful of donors. The protocol was immunoSEQ multiplex PCR, while the TCRdb copy is restricted to in-frame clones and leaves out a portion. The table includes over 65,000 clones, 95% to 98% detected once. The sequencing sample was made of T cells isolated from PBMCs. These receptors were collected from a human donor in good health.

The chain recombines TRBV5-1 with TRBJ1-1; D unclear. There are 17 residues in the CDR3. V was shortened by 4 bases and J by 1 base, with 20 bases between the two germline ends. Germline lookup yields CDR1 SGHRS and CDR2 YFSETQ. CDR3 sequence (DNA): TGCGCCAGCAGCCGACCTTTCCAGCTAGTCAGGAACACTGAAGCTTTCTTT. It is translated as CASSRPFQLVRNTEAFF.

This chain uses TRBV5-1 with TRBJ2-6, with TRBD1 matching 9 bases. V was clipped by 2 bases and J by 10 bases; unmatched bases: 1. The CDR3 sequence is 13 residues long. Germline CDR1 SGHRS, CDR2 YFSETQ. The CDR3 loop reads CASSFGTGNVLTF. In DNA form, the CDR3 reads TGCGCCAGCAGCTTTGGGACAGGGAACGTCCTGACTTTC.

The chain carries TRBV10-1 and TRBJ2-7; 10 bases fit TRBD2. V lost 5 bases, J lost 4 bases, and 5 bases stayed unmatched. Germline-derived CDR1 and CDR2 are WNHNN and SYGVQD (reference sequence). The CDR3 covers 14 residues. The CDR3 coding sequence is TGCGCCAGCAGTCCTAGCGGGAGTCGGTACGAGCAGTACTTC. Translation: CASSPSGSRYEQYF.

The chain combines TRBV6-5 with TRBJ2-1, with a tentative D call TRBD2 (5 bases). Trimming cost V 2 bases and J 10 bases, with 9 bases left between them. The CDR3 contains 12 residues. Germline V gene lookup returns CDR1 MNHEY and CDR2 SVGAGI. The CDR3 bases are TGTGCCAGCAGTTACGCTCCGGGAGAGCAGTTCTTC. Its protein product is CASSYAPGEQFF.

The rearrangement joins TRBV25-1 to TRBJ2-3; 7 bases are a match to TRBD1. The CDR3 loop spans 16 amino acids. Germline V CDR1 and CDR2: MGHDK, SYGVNS. J gave up 2 bases and V 6 bases, and 11 bases lay outside the gene matches. In nucleotides, the CDR3 is TGTGCCAGCAGCGGGATGGGGACAGCATTCACAGATACGCAGTATTTT. Protein product: CASSGMGTAFTDTQYF.

V is TRBV7-6 and J is TRBJ2-5, with a possible D match to TRBD1 (5 bases). CDR3 length equals 13 residues. The V and J ends lost 3 bases and 4 bases respectively, with 9 bases between them. The V gene's germline CDR1 is SGHVS and CDR2 FNYEAQ. The CDR3 DNA sequence: TGTGCCAGCAGCTTGCAGGGATTAGAGACCCAGTACTTC. Protein: CASSLQGLETQYF.

The rearrangement links TRBV28 to TRBJ2-1; the match to TRBD2 covers 9 bases. This CDR3 has 16 amino acids. Germline V gives CDR1 MDHEN, CDR2 SYDVKM. The junction had 7 bases not matched to a gene; V was cut back by 3 bases and J by 4 bases. In nucleotides, the CDR3 is TGTGCCAGCAGTTTGGATAGCGGGGGACGATACAATGAGCAGTTCTTC. Translation: CASSLDSGGRYNEQFF.

The V and J genes are TRBV7-9 and TRBJ2-5; TRBD2 matches 8 bases. Germline V gives CDR1 SEHNR, CDR2 FQNEAQ (reference sequence). The junction had 3 bases not matched to a gene; V was cut back by 1 base and J by 2 bases. The CDR3 has 15 amino acids. CDR3 sequence (DNA): TGTGCCAGCAGCTTAGATTCGGGGGGGCAAGAGACCCAGTACTTC. It translates to CASSLDSGGQETQYF. The full variable domain, rest sourced from reference TRBV7-9 and TRBJ2-5, is DTGVSQNPRHKITKRGQNVTFRCDPISEHNRLYWYRQTLGQGPEFLTYFQNEAQLEKSRLLSDRFSAERPKGSFSTLEIQRTEQGDSAMYLCASSLDSGGQETQYFGPGTRLLVL.

This clone was seen a single time. The chain carries TRBV7-6 and TRBJ1-3; D not resolved. The germline V gene has CDR1 SGHVS and CDR2 FNYEAQ. With 7 bases removed from V and 4 bases from J, the gap between germline ends came to 14 bases. The length of the CDR3 is 14 residues. CDR3 sequence: CASTARSGGNTIYF. The CDR3 DNA reads TGTGCCAGCACCGCCAGGTCTGGCGGAAACACCATATATTTT.

CDR3 DNA: TGTGCTAGTGGCCTCCGGGATACGCAGTATTTT. The encoded protein is CASGLRDTQYF. This sequence joins TRBV12-5 and TRBJ2-3; D is unclear. Trimming took off 6 bases at V and 6 bases at J, with 7 bases between the two ends. This CDR3 region has 11 residues. Germline CDR1 and CDR2: LGHNT and FRNRAP.